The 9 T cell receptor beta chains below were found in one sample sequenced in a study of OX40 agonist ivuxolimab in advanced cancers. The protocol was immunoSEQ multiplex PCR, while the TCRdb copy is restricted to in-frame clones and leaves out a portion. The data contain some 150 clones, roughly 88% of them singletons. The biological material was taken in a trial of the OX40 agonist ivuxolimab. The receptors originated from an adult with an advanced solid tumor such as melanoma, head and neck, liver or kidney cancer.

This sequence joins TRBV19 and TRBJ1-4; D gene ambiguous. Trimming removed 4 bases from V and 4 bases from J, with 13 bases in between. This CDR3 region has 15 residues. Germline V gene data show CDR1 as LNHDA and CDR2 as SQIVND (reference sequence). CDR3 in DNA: TGTGCCAGTAGTACCTCAGCACACTATAATGAAAAACTGTTTTTT. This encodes CASSTSAHYNEKLFF.

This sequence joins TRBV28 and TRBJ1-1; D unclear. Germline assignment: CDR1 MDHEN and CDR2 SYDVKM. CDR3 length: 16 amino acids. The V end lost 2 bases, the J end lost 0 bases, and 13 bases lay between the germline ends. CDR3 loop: CASSLRRKRVNTEAFF. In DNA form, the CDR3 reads TGTGCCAGCAGTTTACGCCGGAAGAGGGTGAACACTGAAGCTTTCTTT.

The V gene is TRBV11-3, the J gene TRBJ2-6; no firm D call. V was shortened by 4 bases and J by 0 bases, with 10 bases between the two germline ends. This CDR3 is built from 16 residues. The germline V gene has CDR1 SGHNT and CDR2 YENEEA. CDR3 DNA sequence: TGTGCCAGCAGCTGGAGACCGTACTCTGGGGCCAACGTCCTGACTTTC. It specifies CASSWRPYSGANVLTF.

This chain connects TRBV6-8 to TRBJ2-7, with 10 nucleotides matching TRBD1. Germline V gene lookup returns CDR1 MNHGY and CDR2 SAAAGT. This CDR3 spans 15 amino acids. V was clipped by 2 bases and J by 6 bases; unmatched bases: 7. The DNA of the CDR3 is TGTGCCAGCAGTTACCACCGGGACAGGGGTGGCGAGCAGTACTTC. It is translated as CASSYHRDRGGEQYF.

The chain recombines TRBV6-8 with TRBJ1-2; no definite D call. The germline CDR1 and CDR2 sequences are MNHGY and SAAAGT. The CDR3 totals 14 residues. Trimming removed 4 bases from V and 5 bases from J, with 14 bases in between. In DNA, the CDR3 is TGTGCCAGCAGTTCGGAACAGCGTTTATATGGCTACACCTTC. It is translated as CASSSEQRLYGYTF.

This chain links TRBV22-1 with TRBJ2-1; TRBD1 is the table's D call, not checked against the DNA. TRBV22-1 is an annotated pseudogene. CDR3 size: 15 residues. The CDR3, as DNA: TGTGCCAGCAGCGTCGGGACAGGGTGGGGTAATGAGCAGTTCTTC. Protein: CASSVGTGWGNEQFF.

CDR3 region: CSVEASGRAGELFF. The CDR3 coding sequence is TGCAGCGTTGAAGCTAGCGGGAGGGCCGGGGAGCTGTTTTTT. The chain has TRBV29-1 and TRBJ2-2; 12 bases agree with TRBD2. Germline lookup yields CDR1 SQVTM and CDR2 ANQGSEA. V dropped 1 base and J dropped 6; count of bases not matched to a gene: 0. The CDR3 consists of 14 residues.

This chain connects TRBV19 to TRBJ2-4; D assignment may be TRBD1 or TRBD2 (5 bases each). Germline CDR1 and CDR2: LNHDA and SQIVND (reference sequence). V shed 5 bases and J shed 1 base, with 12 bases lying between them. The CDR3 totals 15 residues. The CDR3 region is CASSAMGVAKNIQYF. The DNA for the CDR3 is TGTGCCAGTAGTGCGATGGGGGTTGCCAAAAACATTCAGTACTTC.

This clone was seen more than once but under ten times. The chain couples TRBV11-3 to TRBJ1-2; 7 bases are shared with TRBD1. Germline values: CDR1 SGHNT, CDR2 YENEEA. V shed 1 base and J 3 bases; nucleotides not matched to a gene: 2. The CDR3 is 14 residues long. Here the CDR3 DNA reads TGTGCCAGCAGCTTAGGGGACAGCTACTATGGCTACACCTTC. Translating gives CASSLGDSYYGYTF. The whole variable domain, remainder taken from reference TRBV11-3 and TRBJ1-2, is EAGVVQSPRYKIIEKKQPVAFWCNPISGHNTLYWYLQNLGQGPELLIRYENEEAVDDSQLPKDRFSAERLKGVDSTLKIQPAELGDSAVYLCASSLGDSYYGYTFGSGTRLTVV.